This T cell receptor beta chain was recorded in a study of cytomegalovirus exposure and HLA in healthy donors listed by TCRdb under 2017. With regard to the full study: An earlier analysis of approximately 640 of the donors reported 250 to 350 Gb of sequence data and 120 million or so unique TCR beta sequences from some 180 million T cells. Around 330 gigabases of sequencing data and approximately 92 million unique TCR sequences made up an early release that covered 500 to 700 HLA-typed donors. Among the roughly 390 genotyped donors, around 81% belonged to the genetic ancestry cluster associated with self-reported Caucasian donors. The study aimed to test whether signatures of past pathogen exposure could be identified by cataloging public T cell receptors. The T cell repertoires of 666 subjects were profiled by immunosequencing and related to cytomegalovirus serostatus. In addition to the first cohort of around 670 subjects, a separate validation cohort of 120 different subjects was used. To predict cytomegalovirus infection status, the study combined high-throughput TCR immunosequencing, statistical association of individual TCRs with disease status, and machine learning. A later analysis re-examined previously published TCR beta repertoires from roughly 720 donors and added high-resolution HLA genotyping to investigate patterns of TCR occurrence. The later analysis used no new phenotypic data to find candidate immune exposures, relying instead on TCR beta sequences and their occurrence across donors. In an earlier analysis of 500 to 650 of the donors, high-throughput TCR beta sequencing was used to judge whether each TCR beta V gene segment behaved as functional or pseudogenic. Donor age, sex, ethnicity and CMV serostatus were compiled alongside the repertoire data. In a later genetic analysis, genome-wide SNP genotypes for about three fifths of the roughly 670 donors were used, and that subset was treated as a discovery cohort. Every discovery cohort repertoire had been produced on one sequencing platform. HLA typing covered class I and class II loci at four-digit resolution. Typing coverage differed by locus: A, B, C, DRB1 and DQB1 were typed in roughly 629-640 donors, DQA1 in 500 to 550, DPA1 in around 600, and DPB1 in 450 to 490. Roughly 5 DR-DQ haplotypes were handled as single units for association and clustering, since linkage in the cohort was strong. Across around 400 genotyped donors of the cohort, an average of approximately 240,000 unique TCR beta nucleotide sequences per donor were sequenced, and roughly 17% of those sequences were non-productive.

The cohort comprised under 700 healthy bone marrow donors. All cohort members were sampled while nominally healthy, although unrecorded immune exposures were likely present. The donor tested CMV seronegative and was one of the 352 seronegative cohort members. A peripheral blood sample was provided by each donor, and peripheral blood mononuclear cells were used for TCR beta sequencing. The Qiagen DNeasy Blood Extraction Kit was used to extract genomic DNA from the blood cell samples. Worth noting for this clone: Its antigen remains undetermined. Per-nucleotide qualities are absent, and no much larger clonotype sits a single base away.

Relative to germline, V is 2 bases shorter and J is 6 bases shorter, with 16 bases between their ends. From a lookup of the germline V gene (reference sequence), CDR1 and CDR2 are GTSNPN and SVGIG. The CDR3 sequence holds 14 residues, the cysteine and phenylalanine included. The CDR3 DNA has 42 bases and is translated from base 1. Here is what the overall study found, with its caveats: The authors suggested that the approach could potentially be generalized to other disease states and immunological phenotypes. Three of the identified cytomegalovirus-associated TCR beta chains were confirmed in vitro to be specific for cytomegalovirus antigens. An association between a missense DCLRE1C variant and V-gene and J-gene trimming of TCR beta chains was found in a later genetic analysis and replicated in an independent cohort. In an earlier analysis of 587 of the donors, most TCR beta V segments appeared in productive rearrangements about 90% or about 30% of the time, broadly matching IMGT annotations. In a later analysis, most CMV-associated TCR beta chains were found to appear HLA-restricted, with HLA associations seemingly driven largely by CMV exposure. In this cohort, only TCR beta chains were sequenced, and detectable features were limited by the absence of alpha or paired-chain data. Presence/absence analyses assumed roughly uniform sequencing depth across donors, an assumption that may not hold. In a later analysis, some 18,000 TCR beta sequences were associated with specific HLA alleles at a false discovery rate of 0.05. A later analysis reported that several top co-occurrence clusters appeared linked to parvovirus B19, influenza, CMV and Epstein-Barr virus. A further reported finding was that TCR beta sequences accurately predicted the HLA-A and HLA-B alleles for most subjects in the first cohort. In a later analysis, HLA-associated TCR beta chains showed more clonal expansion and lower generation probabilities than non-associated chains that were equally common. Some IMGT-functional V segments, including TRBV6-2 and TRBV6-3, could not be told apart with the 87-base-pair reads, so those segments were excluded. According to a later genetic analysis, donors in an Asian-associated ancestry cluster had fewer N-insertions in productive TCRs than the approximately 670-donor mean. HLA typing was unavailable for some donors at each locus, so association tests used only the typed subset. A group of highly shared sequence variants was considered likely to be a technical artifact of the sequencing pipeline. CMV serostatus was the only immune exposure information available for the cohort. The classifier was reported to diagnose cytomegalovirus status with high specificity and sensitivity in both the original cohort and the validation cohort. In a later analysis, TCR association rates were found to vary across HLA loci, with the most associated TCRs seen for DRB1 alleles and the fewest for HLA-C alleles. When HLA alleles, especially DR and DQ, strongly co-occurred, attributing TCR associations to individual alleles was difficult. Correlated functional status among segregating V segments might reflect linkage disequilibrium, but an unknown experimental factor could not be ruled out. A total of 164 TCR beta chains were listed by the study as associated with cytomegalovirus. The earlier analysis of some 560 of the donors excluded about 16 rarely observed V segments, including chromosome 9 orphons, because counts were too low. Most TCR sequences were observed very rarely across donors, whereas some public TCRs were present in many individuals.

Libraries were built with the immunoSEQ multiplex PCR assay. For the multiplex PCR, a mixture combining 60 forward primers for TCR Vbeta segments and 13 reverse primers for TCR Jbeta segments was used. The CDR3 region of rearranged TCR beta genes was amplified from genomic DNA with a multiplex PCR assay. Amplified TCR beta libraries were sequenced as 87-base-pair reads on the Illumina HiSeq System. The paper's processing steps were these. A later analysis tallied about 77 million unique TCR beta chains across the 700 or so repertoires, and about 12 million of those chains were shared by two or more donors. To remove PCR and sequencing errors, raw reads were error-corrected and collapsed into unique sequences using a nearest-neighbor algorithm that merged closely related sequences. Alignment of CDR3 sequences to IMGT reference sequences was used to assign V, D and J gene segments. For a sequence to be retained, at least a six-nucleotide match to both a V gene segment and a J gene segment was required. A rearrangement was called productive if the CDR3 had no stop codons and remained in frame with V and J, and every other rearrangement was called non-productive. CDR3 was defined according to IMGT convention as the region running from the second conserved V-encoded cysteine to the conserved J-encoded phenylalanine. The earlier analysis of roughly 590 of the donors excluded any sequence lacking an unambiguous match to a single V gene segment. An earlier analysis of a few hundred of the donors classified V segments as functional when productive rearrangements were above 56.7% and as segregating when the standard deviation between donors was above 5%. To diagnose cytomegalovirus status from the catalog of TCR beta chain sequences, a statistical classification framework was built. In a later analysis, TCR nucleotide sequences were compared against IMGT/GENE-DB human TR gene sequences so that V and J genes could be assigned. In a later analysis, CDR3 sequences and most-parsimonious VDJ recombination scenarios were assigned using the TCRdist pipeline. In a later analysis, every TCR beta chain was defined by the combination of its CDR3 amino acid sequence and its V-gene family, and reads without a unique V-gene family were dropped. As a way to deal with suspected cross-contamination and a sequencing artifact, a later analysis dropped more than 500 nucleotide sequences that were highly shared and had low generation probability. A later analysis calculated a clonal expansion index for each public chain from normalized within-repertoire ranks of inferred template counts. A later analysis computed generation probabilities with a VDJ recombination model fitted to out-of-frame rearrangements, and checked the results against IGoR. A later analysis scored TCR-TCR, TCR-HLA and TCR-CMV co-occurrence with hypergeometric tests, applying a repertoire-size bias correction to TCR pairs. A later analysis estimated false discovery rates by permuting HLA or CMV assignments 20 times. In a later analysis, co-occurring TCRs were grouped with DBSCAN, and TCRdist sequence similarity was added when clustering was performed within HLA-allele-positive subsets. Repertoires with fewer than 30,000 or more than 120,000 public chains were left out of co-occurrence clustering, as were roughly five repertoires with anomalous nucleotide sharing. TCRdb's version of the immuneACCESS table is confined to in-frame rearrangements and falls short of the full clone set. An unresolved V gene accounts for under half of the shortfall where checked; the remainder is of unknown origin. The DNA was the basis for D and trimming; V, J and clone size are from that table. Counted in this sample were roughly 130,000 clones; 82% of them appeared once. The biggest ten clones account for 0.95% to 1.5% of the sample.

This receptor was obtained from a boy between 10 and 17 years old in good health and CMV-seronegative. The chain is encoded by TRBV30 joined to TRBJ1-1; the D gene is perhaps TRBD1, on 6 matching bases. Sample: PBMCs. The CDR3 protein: CAWSLGRGRAEAFF. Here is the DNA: TGTGCCTGGAGTTTAGGGAGGGGGAGGGCTGAAGCTTTCTTT.